This T cell receptor beta chain was profiled in a study of vaccination effects on CD4 cells after COVID-19. Study information: Post-vaccine draws lagged the second dose by a median of 72 days. Findings and limits, study-wide: Clones from infection and from vaccination both contracted markedly late after vaccination.

V was trimmed by 0 bases and J by 9 bases, leaving 6 bases between them. The V gene's germline CDR1 is SEHNR and CDR2 FQNEAQ (reference sequence). The CDR3 length is 13 residues. Peptide-pool stimulation followed by sequencing identified expanded antigen-specific CD4+ clonotypes in the ViraFEST assay. Isolating CD4+ T cells followed less than 12 days of culture. Participants got two doses of BNT162b2 or mRNA-1273 vaccine. Nucleocapsid antibodies stayed negative before and after vaccination, showing no earlier SARS-CoV-2 infection. The authors replaced half the medium with IL-2 medium on days 3 and 7. On this clone: The antigen is undetermined.

Method: immunoSEQ multiplex PCR; TCRdb's copy keeps in-frame clones and lacks some. The sample has 30,000 to 45,000 clones; approximately 80% are singletons. The chain recombines TRBV7-9 with TRBJ1-6; D call uncertain. Sample: CD4+ T cells from PBMCs cultured with HCoV-NL63 spike peptides, taken after COVID-19 vaccination. The receptor was isolated from a human donor who received a COVID-19 vaccine. Some clones in this sample may be carry-over from other donors' samples. The CDR3 here is CASSLAEGSPLHF. The CDR3 DNA reads as TGTGCCAGCAGCTTAGCGGAAGGTTCACCCCTCCACTTT.